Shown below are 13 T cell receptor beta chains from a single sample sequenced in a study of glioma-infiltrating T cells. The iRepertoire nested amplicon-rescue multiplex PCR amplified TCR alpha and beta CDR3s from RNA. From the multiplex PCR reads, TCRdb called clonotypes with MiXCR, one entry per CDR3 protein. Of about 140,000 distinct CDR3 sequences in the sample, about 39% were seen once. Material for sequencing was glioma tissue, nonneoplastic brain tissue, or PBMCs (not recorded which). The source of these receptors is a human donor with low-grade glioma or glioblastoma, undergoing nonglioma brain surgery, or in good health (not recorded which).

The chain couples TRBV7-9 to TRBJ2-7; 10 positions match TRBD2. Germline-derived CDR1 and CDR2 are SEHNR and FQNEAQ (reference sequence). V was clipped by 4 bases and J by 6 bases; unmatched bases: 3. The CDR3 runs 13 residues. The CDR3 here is CASSSLAGGEQYF. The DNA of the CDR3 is TGTGCCAGCAGCTCTTTAGCGGGGGGCGAGCAGTACTTC. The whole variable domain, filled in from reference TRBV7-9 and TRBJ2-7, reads DTGVSQNPRHKITKRGQNVTFRCDPISEHNRLYWYRQTLGQGPEFLTYFQNEAQLEKSRLLSDRFSAERPKGSFSTLEIQRTEQGDSAMYLCASSSLAGGEQYFGPGTRLTVT.

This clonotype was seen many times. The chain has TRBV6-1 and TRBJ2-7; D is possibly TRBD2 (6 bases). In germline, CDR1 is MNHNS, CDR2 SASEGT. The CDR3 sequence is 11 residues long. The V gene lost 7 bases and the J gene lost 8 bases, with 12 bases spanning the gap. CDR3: CASIDGGKQYF. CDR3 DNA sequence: TGTGCCAGCATTGATGGCGGGAAGCAGTACTTC.

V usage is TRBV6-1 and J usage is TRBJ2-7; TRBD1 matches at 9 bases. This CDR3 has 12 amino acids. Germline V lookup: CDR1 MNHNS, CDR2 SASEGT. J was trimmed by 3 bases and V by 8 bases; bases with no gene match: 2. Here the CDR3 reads CASRDRDYEQYF. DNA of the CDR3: TGTGCCAGCCGGGACAGGGACTACGAGCAGTACTTC.

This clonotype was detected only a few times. This CDR3 is CASSFGPGNTIYF. The DNA for the CDR3 is TGTGCCAGCAGTTTCGGCCCTGGAAACACCATATATTTT. The chain has TRBV12-3 or TRBV12-4 and TRBJ1-3; D not resolved. Deletions cut 3 bases from V and 2 bases from J, with 5 bases between. The CDR3 has 13 residues.

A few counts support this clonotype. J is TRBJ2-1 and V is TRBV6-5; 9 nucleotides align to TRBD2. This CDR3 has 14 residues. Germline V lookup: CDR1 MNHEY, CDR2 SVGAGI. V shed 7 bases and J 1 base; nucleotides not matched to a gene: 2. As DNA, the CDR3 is TGTGCCAGCAAGCGGGAGGAATCCTACAATGAGCAGTTCTTC. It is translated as CASKREESYNEQFF.

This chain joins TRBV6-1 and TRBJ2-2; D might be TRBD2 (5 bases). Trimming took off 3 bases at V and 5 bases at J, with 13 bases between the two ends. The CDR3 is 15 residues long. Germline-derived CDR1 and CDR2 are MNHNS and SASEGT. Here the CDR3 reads CASSEIGRRTGELFF. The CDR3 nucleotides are TGTGCCAGCAGTGAGATAGGGAGAAGAACCGGGGAGCTGTTTTTT.

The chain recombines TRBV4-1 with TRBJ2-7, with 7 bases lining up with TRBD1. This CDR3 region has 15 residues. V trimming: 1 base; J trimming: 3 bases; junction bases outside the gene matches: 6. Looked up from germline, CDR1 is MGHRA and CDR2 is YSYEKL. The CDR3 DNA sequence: TGCGCCAGCAGCCAAGTCGGGACAGCCGGCTACGAGCAGTACTTC. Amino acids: CASSQVGTAGYEQYF.

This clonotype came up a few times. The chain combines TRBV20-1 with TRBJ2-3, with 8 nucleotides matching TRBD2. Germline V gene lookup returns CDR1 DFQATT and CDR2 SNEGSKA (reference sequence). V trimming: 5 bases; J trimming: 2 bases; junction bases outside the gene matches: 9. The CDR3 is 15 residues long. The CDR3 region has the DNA TGCAGTGCTCAGGGACTAGTGGGGACCACAGATACGCAGTATTTT. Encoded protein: CSAQGLVGTTDTQYF.

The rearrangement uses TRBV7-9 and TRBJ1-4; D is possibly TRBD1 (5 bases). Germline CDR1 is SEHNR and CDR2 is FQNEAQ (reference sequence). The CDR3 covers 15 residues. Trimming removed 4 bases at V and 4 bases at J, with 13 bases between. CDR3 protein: CASSSEGRINEKLFF. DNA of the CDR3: TGTGCCAGCAGCTCAGAGGGACGGATTAATGAAAAACTGTTTTTT.

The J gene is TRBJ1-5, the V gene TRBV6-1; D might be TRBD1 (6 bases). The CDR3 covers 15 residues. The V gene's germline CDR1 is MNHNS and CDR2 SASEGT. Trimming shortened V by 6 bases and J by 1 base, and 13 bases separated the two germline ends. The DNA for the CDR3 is TGTGCCAGCAGCCGAAATGGACAGAGCAATCAGCCCCAGCATTTT. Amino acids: CASSRNGQSNQPQHF.

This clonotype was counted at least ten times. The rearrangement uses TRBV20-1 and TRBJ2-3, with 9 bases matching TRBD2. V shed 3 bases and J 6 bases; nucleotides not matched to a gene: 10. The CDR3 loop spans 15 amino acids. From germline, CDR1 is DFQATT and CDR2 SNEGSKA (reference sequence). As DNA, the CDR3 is TGCAGTGCTAGTAAGCCAGCGGGAGGAACCGATACGCAGTATTTT. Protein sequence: CSASKPAGGTDTQYF.

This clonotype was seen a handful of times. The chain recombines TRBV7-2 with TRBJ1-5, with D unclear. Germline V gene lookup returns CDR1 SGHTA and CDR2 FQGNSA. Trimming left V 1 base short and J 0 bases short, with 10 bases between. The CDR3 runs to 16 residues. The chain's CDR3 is CASSLVGGNSNQPQHF. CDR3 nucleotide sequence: TGTGCCAGCAGCTTAGTCGGCGGAAATAGCAATCAGCCCCAGCATTTT.

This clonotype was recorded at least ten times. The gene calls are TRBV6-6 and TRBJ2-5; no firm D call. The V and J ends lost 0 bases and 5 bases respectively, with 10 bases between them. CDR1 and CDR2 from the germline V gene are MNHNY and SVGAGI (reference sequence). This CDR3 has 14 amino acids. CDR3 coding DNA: TGTGCCAGCAGTTACTCGTGGGGTGGCGAGACCCAGTACTTC. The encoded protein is CASSYSWGGETQYF.